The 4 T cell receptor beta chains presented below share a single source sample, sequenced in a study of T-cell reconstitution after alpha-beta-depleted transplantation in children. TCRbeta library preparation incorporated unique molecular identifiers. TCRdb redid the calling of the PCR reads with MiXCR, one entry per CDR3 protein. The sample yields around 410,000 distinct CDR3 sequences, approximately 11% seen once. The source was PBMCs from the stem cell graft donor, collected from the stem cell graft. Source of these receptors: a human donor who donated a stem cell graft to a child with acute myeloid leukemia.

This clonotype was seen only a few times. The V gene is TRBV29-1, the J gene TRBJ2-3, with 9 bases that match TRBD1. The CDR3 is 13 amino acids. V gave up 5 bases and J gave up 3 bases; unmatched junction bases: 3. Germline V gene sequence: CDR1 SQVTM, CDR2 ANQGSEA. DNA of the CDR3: TGCAGCGTTAAGGGACAGGGAACAGATACGCAGTATTTT. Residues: CSVKGQGTDTQYF.

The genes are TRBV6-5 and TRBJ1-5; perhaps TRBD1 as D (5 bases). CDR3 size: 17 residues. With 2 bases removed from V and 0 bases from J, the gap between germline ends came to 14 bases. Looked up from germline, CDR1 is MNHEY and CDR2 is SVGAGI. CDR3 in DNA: TGTGCCAGCAGTTACAAAGGGGCGAGCTATAGCAATCAGCCCCAGCATTTT. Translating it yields CASSYKGASYSNQPQHF.

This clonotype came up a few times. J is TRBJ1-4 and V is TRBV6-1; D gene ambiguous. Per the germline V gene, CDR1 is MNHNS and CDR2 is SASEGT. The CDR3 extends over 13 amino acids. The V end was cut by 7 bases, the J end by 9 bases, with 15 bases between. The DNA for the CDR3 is TGTGCCAGCATTGACGGGGTGATTCAAAAACTGTTTTTT. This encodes CASIDGVIQKLFF.

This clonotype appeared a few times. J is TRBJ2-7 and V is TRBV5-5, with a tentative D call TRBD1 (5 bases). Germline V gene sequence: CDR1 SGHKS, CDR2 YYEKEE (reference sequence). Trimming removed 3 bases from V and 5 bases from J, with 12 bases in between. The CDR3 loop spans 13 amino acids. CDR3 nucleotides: TGTGCCAGCAGCTCCTGGGGCCCTCACGAGCAGTACTTC. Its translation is CASSSWGPHEQYF.